The 13 T cell receptor beta chains listed next were all sequenced from one sample in a study of early T cells in non-severe SARS-CoV-2 infection. One entry per CDR3 protein results from TCRdb running MiXCR on the 5' RACE reads. The table shows 35,000 to 55,000 distinct CDR3 sequences, with approximately 10% occurring only once. Material: whole blood. Every receptor here comes from an adult who was a healthcare worker with PCR-confirmed SARS-CoV-2 infection or an uninfected control (not recorded which).

This clonotype was counted a few times. The V and J genes are TRBV5-1 and TRBJ2-3; D gene uncertain. This CDR3 contains 15 residues. The ends were cut back, 0 bases at V and 1 base at J, with 9 bases in the middle. Germline V gene data show CDR1 as SGHRS and CDR2 as YFSETQ. This CDR3 is CASSLETLGTDTQYF. DNA of the CDR3: TGCGCCAGCAGCTTGGAAACTCTCGGCACAGATACGCAGTATTTT.

This clonotype came up many times. The genes are TRBV3-1 and TRBJ2-2; TRBD2 matches at 7 bases. The V segment lost 7 bases and the J segment 5 bases; nucleotides outside the gene matches: 4. There are 13 residues in the CDR3. Germline CDR1 reads LGHDT; CDR2 reads YNNKEL (reference sequence). The CDR3 region has the DNA TGTGCCAGCAATAGGGGAGGGACCGGGGAGCTGTTTTTT. This sequence encodes CASNRGGTGELFF.

This clonotype has at least ten counts. J is TRBJ2-1 and V is TRBV12-3 or TRBV12-4, with 7 bases that match TRBD2. Trimming cost V 3 bases and J 7 bases; bases outside gene matches: 9. The CDR3 runs to 15 residues. The CDR3, as DNA: TGTGCCAGCAGTTTCTGGGCGGGAGTACGGAATGAGCAGTTCTTC. This sequence encodes CASSFWAGVRNEQFF.

This clonotype was observed at least ten times. CDR3 in DNA: TGTGCCAGCAGCTCACAGGGGAACACTGAAGCTTTCTTT. This translates into CASSSQGNTEAFF. This chain uses TRBV5-4 with TRBJ1-1; tentative D call: TRBD1 (6 bases). Germline V CDR1 and CDR2: SGHNT, YYREEE (reference sequence). Trimming stripped 3 bases from V and 1 base from J, with 7 bases between. This CDR3 is built from 13 residues.

Ten or more counts support this clonotype. The chain has TRBV7-2 and TRBJ2-1; 11 bases align to TRBD1. Germline trimming cut 5 bases from V and 8 bases from J; bases unmatched to any gene: 8. Germline CDR1 reads SGHTA; CDR2 reads FQGNSA. The CDR3 has 15 residues. The CDR3: CASSRRTGGGDEQFF. The CDR3 nucleotides read TGTGCCAGCAGCAGACGGACAGGGGGCGGTGATGAGCAGTTCTTC.

The J gene is TRBJ2-7, the V gene TRBV7-2; 7 bases fit TRBD2. The germline CDR1 and CDR2 sequences are SGHTA and FQGNSA. V gave up 5 bases and J gave up 5 bases; unmatched junction bases: 12. This CDR3 contains 15 residues. The DNA of the CDR3 is TGTGCCAGCAGCCAGAGCGGGGCAGCGTTCGACGAGCAGTACTTC. Protein sequence: CASSQSGAAFDEQYF.

The V call is TRBV2, the J call TRBJ1-5; tentative D call: TRBD1 (6 bases). CDR1 and CDR2 from the germline V gene are SNHLY and FYNNEI. V shed 7 bases and J shed 3 bases, with 13 bases lying between them. The CDR3 is 14 residues long. CDR3 coding DNA: TGTGCCAGCACCAACGGACAGCCCAATCAGCCCCAGCATTTT. Its protein is CASTNGQPNQPQHF.

In its sample, this clonotype was seen many times. V usage is TRBV28 and J usage is TRBJ1-2, with D possibly matching TRBD1 (5 bases). The CDR3 runs 13 residues. CDR1 MDHEN and CDR2 SYDVKM come from the germline V gene. Trimming pared 6 bases from V and 12 bases from J, leaving 20 bases between. CDR3 region: CASSQGRKESHTF. CDR3 nucleotide sequence: TGTGCCAGCAGCCAGGGCAGAAAAGAATCGCACACCTTC.

There are many counts of this clonotype. The chain employs TRBV7-2 and TRBJ2-2; TRBD2 agrees at 10 bases. From germline, CDR1 is SGHTA and CDR2 FQGNSA. V dropped 4 bases and J dropped 8; count of bases not matched to a gene: 4. The CDR3 sequence is 14 residues long. CDR3 bases: TGTGCCAGCAGCTCTCTAGCGGGAGAAGGGGAGCTGTTTTTT. As protein: CASSSLAGEGELFF. The full variable domain, with the rest looked up from reference TRBV7-2 and TRBJ2-2, is GAGVSQSPSNKVTEKGKDVELRCDPISGHTALYWYRQSLGQGLEFLIYFQGNSAPDKSGLPSDRFSAERTGGSVSTLTIQRTQQEDSAVYLCASSSLAGEGELFFGEGSRLTVL.

This clonotype has more than one count but fewer than ten. The chain uses TRBV29-1 and TRBJ2-1, with TRBD1 matching over 7 bases. The germline V gene has CDR1 SQVTM and CDR2 ANQGSEA. The V and J ends lost 8 bases and 6 bases, in that order; junction bases with no gene match: 10. There are 13 residues in the CDR3. The CDR3, as DNA: TGCAGCCTAGGGGACAGTAGTCCCAATGAGCAGTTCTTC. Translating it yields CSLGDSSPNEQFF.

This clonotype came up a few times. The chain joins TRBV6-5 to TRBJ2-1; D possibly corresponds to TRBD2 (6 bases). The CDR3 has 15 amino acids. Trimming cost V 10 bases and J 10 bases, with 26 bases left between them. Germline assignment: CDR1 MNHEY and CDR2 SVGAGI. CDR3 in amino acids: CATRRAGPRVNEQFF. In DNA, the CDR3 is TGTGCCACCCGTCGGGCGGGACCCCGCGTCAACGAGCAGTTCTTC.

The chain is built from TRBV6-5 and TRBJ1-3, with D tentatively TRBD1 (5 bases). Deletions cut 5 bases from V and 3 bases from J, with 11 bases between. CDR1 MNHEY and CDR2 SVGAGI come from the germline V gene. This CDR3 is built from 14 residues. CDR3 residues: CASSPPGYGNTIYF. The CDR3 region has the DNA TGTGCCAGCAGTCCGCCAGGGTATGGAAACACCATATATTTT.

This clonotype was observed a handful of times. V gene TRBV10-3 combines with J gene TRBJ2-2; possible D gene TRBD2, 5 bases. Trimming took 11 bases from V and 5 from J, leaving 15 bases between them. This CDR3 spans 13 amino acids. CDR1 and CDR2 (germline): ENHRY, SYGVKD. The CDR3 protein is CASSFEGTGELFF. The DNA of the CDR3 is TGTGCCTCCTCATTCGAGGGAACCGGGGAGCTGTTTTTT.